The clone carrying this T cell receptor beta chain appeared a few times. This sample is drawn from a study of CD8+ T cells in alopecia areata. Study information: The authors scored treated patients' severity by affected scalp percentage.

Treatment: oral pan-JAK inhibitor, 5-10 mg twice daily. Sorting of PBMCs yielded the CD4+ and CD8+ T cells. Trimming cost V 5 bases and J 5 bases; bases outside gene matches: 20. The CDR3 length is 18 residues. The V gene's germline CDR1 is SEHNR and CDR2 FQNEAQ (reference sequence). Following RNA extraction, reverse transcription yielded cDNA that acted as the sequencing template. The assay was immunoSEQ multiplex PCR, and TCRdb's table has in-frame clones only and misses some. The data contain 190,000 or so clones, roughly 53% of them seen just once; the ten biggest clones take up around 12%. This TCR derives from a human donor with alopecia areata. This specimen was CD8+ T cells sorted from blood, taken at week 24, from a patient treated with tofacitinib. The chain uses TRBV7-9 and TRBJ2-5; 7 nucleotides align to TRBD2. The CDR3 loop is CASSDPLAVAGEVETQYF. The CDR3 DNA reads as TGTGCCAGCAGCGATCCACTTGCAGTGGCGGGGGAGGTGGAGACCCAGTACTTC. Full variable domain (outside the CDR3, taken from reference TRBV7-9 and TRBJ2-5): DTGVSQNPRHKITKRGQNVTFRCDPISEHNRLYWYRQTLGQGPEFLTYFQNEAQLEKSRLLSDRFSAERPKGSFSTLEIQRTEQGDSAMYLCASSDPLAVAGEVETQYFGPGTRLLVL.